One and the same sample provided the 26 T cell receptor beta chains below, sequenced in a study of T cell repertoires in cytomegalovirus infection (dated by TCRdb to the late 2010s). Their antigen targets remain unknown. The listed sequencing device is Illumina HiSeq 1500. TCRdb cleaned the public reads at Q25 with fastp, built clones with MiXCR and kept in-frame beta chains. Rows are combined by CDR3 protein, so each entry shows the most common genes and DNA. The table for this sample lists 450,000 to 650,000 distinct CDR3 sequences; approximately 40% of them were counted only once. The top ten clones comprise 48% of the sample. What this sample's treatment or condition label stands for: in vitro stimulation with specific CMV peptide epitopes to enrich CMV-specific T cells. The sample here was cultured PBMCs, taken from culture after CMV antigen stimulation. These TCRs come from a human donor in good health (CMV status not recorded). Some clones in this sample may be carry-over from other donors' samples.

The sample holds a few counts of this clonotype. The rearrangement links TRBV6-1 to TRBJ1-5; tentative D call: TRBD1 (5 bases). Germline V CDR1 and CDR2: MNHNS, SASEGT. V dropped 1 base and J dropped 0 bases, with 10 bases sitting between them. This CDR3 has 16 residues. This chain's CDR3 is CASSEVGRASNQPQHF. The CDR3 coding sequence is TGTGCCAGCAGTGAAGTTGGCAGGGCTAGCAATCAGCCCCAGCATTTT.

This clonotype was counted only a few times. The chain combines TRBV6-1 with TRBJ2-6; D is ambiguous. Trimming shortened V by 8 bases and J by 2 bases, and 10 bases separated the two germline ends. The germline gives CDR1 MNHNS, CDR2 SASEGT. The CDR3 sequence is 14 residues long. Written as DNA, the CDR3 is TGTGCCAGCCGAGAGAAGCCTGGGGCCAACGTCCTGACTTTC. Protein: CASREKPGANVLTF.

This clonotype was detected a few times. This sequence joins TRBV11-2 and TRBJ2-7, with D perhaps TRBD1 (6 bases). From germline, CDR1 is SGHAT and CDR2 FQNNGV. CDR3 length: 14 residues. V lost 6 bases to trimming and J lost 7 bases, with 19 bases between them. The CDR3 spells CASRRVQGFFEQYF. Here the CDR3 DNA reads TGTGCCAGCAGAAGAGTTCAGGGGTTCTTTGAGCAGTACTTC.

This rearrangement joins TRBV10-3 to TRBJ1-1, with a possible D match to TRBD1 (5 bases). CDR3 size: 14 residues. V was cut by 1 base and J by 2 bases, with 8 bases left in between. Germline V gene sequence: CDR1 ENHRY, CDR2 SYGVKD. CDR3 in DNA: TGTGCCATCAGTGAGTTCACAGGTAACACTGAAGCTTTCTTT. It encodes CAISEFTGNTEAFF.

In the case of this clonotype: Sequence at one end of the junction differs from germline and may be a read error. The chain recombines TRBV5-3 with TRBJ2-1; D is unclear. TRBV5-3 is recorded as an ORF, its role being uncertain. CDR3 size: 13 residues. CDR3 DNA: TGTGCCAGCAGCTTGTACTTGCGGAATGAGCAGTTCTTC. Its translation: CASSLYLRNEQFF.

In this sample, this clonotype turned up a few times. The junction does not match germline at one end; this may be a read error. The genes are TRBV7-9 and TRBJ2-1, with 12 bases lining up with TRBD2. CDR1 SEHNR and CDR2 FQNEAQ come from the germline V gene (reference sequence). The length of the CDR3 is 12 residues. CDR3 nucleotide sequence: TGTGCCAGCAGCTCGGAATGGACTAGCGGGATTTTC. Amino acids: CASSSEWTSGIF.

The chain recombines TRBV7-3 with TRBJ1-1; 9 nucleotides agree with TRBD1. Germline CDR1 reads SGHTA; CDR2 reads FQGTGA. Trimming took 7 bases from V and 4 from J; bases not matched to a gene: 13. CDR3 length: 16 amino acids. CDR3 sequence: CASTTGGIGRGTEAFF. CDR3 DNA: TGTGCCAGCACCACAGGGGGCATAGGGCGTGGCACTGAAGCTTTCTTT. Looking up the rest from reference TRBV7-3 and TRBJ1-1 gives the full variable domain: GAGVSQTPSNKVTEKGKYVELRCDPISGHTALYWYRQSLGQGPEFLIYFQGTGAADDSGLPNDRFFAVRPEGSVSTLKIQRTERGDSAVYLCASTTGGIGRGTEAFFGQGTRLTVV.

This clonotype came up a few times. The V gene is TRBV4-2, the J gene TRBJ1-3; D call uncertain. The CDR3 length is 16 residues. Germline loops: CDR1 LGHNA, CDR2 YNFKEQ. Trimming took off 0 bases at V and 4 bases at J, with 13 bases between the two ends. The DNA of the CDR3 is TGTGCCAGCAGCCAAGAACCGTCAGGAGCGGGAAACACCATATATTTT. The encoded protein is CASSQEPSGAGNTIYF.

The chain has TRBV6-6 and TRBJ2-7; a possible D gene is TRBD1 (6 bases). Germline CDR1 MNHNY, CDR2 SVGAGI (reference sequence). The CDR3 extends over 15 amino acids. Trimming took off 6 bases at V and 5 bases at J, with 20 bases between the two ends. The CDR3 DNA follows: TGTGCCAGCAGCCTCACAGGGCTATACGGGAACGAGCAGTACTTC. Encoded protein: CASSLTGLYGNEQYF.

This clonotype was counted only a few times. The V gene is TRBV7-2, the J gene TRBJ2-7, with D perhaps matching TRBD1 or TRBD2 (5 bases each). CDR3 length: 14 residues. The V and J ends lost 5 bases and 0 bases respectively, with 11 bases between them. CDR1 and CDR2 (germline): SGHTA, FQGNSA. The CDR3 here is CASSRDLPSYEQYF. The CDR3 DNA reads as TGTGCCAGCAGCCGGGACCTGCCCTCCTACGAGCAGTACTTC.

The rearrangement uses TRBV7-9 and TRBJ2-3, with D possibly TRBD2 on 6 matching bases. CDR1 and CDR2 (germline): SEHNR, FQNEAQ (reference sequence). This CDR3 comprises 14 residues. V was shortened by 2 bases and J by 5 bases, with 11 bases between the two germline ends. This CDR3 is CASSLLATLDTQYF. CDR3 sequence (DNA): TGTGCCAGCAGCTTACTAGCGACTCTAGATACGCAGTATTTT.

The J gene is TRBJ2-3, the V gene TRBV6-2 or TRBV6-3; 10 bases map to TRBD2. The V segment lost 5 bases and the J segment 2 bases; nucleotides outside the gene matches: 10. Germline V lookup: CDR1 MNHEY, CDR2 SVGEGT. This CDR3 region has 17 residues. The DNA for the CDR3 is TGTGCCAGCAGTGAAAGAATTAGCGGGGGGCCCACAGATACGCAGTATTTT. Its protein product is CASSERISGGPTDTQYF.

This clonotype was recorded a few times. The V and J genes are TRBV18 and TRBJ1-2; tentative D call: TRBD1 (5 bases). The CDR3 contains 14 residues. V shed 4 bases and J shed 6 bases, with 15 bases lying between them. Germline V lookup: CDR1 KGHSH, CDR2 LQKENI. The CDR3, as DNA: TGTGCCAGCTCACGAGCCAGGGTAATAGATGGCTACACCTTC. It encodes CASSRARVIDGYTF. The full variable domain, its missing parts supplied by reference TRBV18 and TRBJ1-2, is NAGVMQNPRHLVRRRGQEARLRCSPMKGHSHVYWYRQLPEEGLKFMVYLQKENIIDESGMPKERFSAEFPKEGPSILRIQQVVRGDSAAYFCASSRARVIDGYTFGSGTRLTVV.

This clonotype was detected only a few times. The V call is TRBV7-9, the J call TRBJ2-1; 7 bases map to TRBD2. CDR1 and CDR2 (germline): SEHNR, FQNEAQ (reference sequence). The CDR3 runs 17 residues. V lost 1 base and J lost 2; bases outside the gene matches: 8. In nucleotides, the CDR3 is TGTGCCAGCAGCTTAGTGTCAGGACTAGGGACCTACAATGAGCAGTTCTTC. Encoded protein: CASSLVSGLGTYNEQFF.

V usage is TRBV12-3 or TRBV12-4 and J usage is TRBJ2-7; 7 bases are a match to TRBD1. After removal of 5 bases from V and 3 bases from J, the junction contained 10 bases not matched to a gene. CDR3 length: 15 residues. CDR3 region: CASSRSLGTVYEQYF. The CDR3 DNA reads as TGTGCCAGCAGTCGCTCCCTCGGGACAGTCTACGAGCAGTACTTC.

This clonotype showed up just a few times. The chain joins TRBV10-3 to TRBJ2-3; 10 bases are shared with TRBD2. Looked up from germline, CDR1 is ENHRY and CDR2 is SYGVKD. This CDR3 has 17 amino acids. Trimming cost V 2 bases and J 6 bases; bases outside gene matches: 11. CDR3 nucleotide sequence: TGTGCCATCAGTGAGGAGGGGGCAGCGGGAGGGCCGGATACGCAGTATTTT. Translation gives CAISEEGAAGGPDTQYF.

The CDR3 DNA reads as TGCAGTGCTAGAGCGGGAGCGGGAGTTTTAGATACGCAGTATTTT. Protein sequence: CSARAGAGVLDTQYF. This rearrangement joins TRBV20-1 to TRBJ2-3, with 8 bases lining up with TRBD2. The germline CDR1 and CDR2 sequences are DFQATT and SNEGSKA (reference sequence). The CDR3 spans 15 residues. The ends lost 1 base at V and 5 bases at J; junction bases unmatched: 8.

The J gene is TRBJ2-1, the V gene TRBV5-5; TRBD2 aligns across 8 bases. V gave up 3 bases and J gave up 1 base; unmatched junction bases: 3. CDR3 size: 15 residues. The germline V gene encodes CDR1 SGHKS and CDR2 YYEKEE (reference sequence). As DNA, the CDR3 is TGTGCCAGCAGCTGGGAGCGGGGGTCCTACAATGAGCAGTTCTTC. Translating gives CASSWERGSYNEQFF. The complete variable domain, with remaining parts taken from reference TRBV5-5 and TRBJ2-1, reads DAGVTQSPTHLIKTRGQQVTLRCSPISGHKSVSWYQQVLGQGPQFIFQYYEKEERGRGNFPDRFSARQFPNYSSELNVNALLLGDSALYLCASSWERGSYNEQFFGPGTRLTVL.

The chain links TRBV6-1 to TRBJ1-1; TRBD1 aligns across 7 bases. Germline assignment: CDR1 MNHNS and CDR2 SASEGT. J was trimmed by 11 bases and V by 6 bases; bases with no gene match: 18. The CDR3 consists of 15 residues. Here the CDR3 DNA reads TGTGCCAGCAGGTGGGCGACAGGGACGTTTTTGGAGGCTTTCTTT. Translation gives CASRWATGTFLEAFF.

This clonotype was counted only a few times. A junction end diverges from the germline sequence, so it may reflect a read error. V usage is TRBV7-9 and J usage is TRBJ2-5, with D possibly TRBD2 on 5 matching bases. The V gene's germline CDR1 is SEHNR and CDR2 FQNEAQ (reference sequence). This CDR3 spans 12 amino acids. CDR3 DNA: TGTGCCAGCAGCTTAAGCGGCCCCGTTCTGGACTTC. Protein sequence: CASSLSGPVLDF.

The rearrangement links TRBV5-1 to TRBJ1-6; D unresolved. CDR1 SGHRS and CDR2 YFSETQ come from the germline V gene. Between the trimmed V and J ends, which lost 0 bases and 7 bases, there was a span of 14 bases. The CDR3 spans 16 residues. The CDR3 is CASSLGSGGYNSPLHF. The DNA of the CDR3 is TGCGCCAGCAGCTTGGGTTCGGGAGGGTACAATTCACCCCTCCACTTT.

The rearrangement links TRBV2 to TRBJ2-3; tentatively, D is TRBD1 (5 bases). There are 14 residues in the CDR3. Germline lookup yields CDR1 SNHLY and CDR2 FYNNEI. V lost 3 bases, J lost 6 bases, and 13 bases lay in between. The CDR3 protein is CASSDLGAADTQYF. The CDR3 DNA reads as TGTGCCAGCAGTGATCTAGGGGCGGCTGATACGCAGTATTTT. Using reference TRBV2 and TRBJ2-3 for the parts outside the CDR3, the full variable domain is EPEVTQTPSHQVTQMGQEVILRCVPISNHLYFYWYRQILGQKVEFLVSFYNNEISEKSEIFDDQFSVERPDGSNFTLKIRSTKLEDSAMYFCASSDLGAADTQYFGPGTRLTVL.

The chain uses TRBV20-1 and TRBJ2-2; D is perhaps TRBD1 or TRBD2 (5 bases each). V was clipped by 6 bases and J by 6 bases, with 14 bases between them. In germline, CDR1 is DFQATT, CDR2 SNEGSKA (reference sequence). This CDR3 is 13 amino acids long. The CDR3 spells CSARDRMAGELFF. The CDR3 DNA sequence: TGCAGTGCAAGGGACCGGATGGCCGGGGAGCTGTTTTTT.

J is TRBJ2-1 and V is TRBV27; D possibly corresponds to TRBD2 (6 bases). The CDR3 sequence is 11 residues long. Germline CDR1 is MNHEY and CDR2 is SMNVEV (reference sequence). V gave up 8 bases and J gave up 8 bases, with 10 bases separating them. The chain's CDR3 is CASGTGDEQFF. The CDR3 nucleotides read TGTGCCAGCGGGACTGGAGATGAGCAGTTCTTC.

This clonotype was recorded at least ten times. This chain connects TRBV7-2 to TRBJ1-6; D is unresolved. V gave up 1 base and J gave up 6 bases, with 10 bases separating them. The germline gives CDR1 SGHTA, CDR2 FQGNSA. The CDR3 has 15 residues. The CDR3 region is CASSLVSTSNSPLHF. The CDR3 nucleotides are TGTGCCAGCAGCTTAGTTTCCACCTCTAATTCACCCCTCCACTTT.

The rearrangement joins TRBV6-1 to TRBJ2-3; possible D gene TRBD1, 8 bases. CDR1 and CDR2 from the germline V gene are MNHNS and SASEGT. CDR3 length equals 14 residues. Trimming took 7 bases from V and 6 from J, leaving 17 bases between them. The CDR3 DNA is TGTGCCAGCACCAACAGGGGGGGCCGGGATACGCAGTATTTT. This gives the protein CASTNRGGRDTQYF.